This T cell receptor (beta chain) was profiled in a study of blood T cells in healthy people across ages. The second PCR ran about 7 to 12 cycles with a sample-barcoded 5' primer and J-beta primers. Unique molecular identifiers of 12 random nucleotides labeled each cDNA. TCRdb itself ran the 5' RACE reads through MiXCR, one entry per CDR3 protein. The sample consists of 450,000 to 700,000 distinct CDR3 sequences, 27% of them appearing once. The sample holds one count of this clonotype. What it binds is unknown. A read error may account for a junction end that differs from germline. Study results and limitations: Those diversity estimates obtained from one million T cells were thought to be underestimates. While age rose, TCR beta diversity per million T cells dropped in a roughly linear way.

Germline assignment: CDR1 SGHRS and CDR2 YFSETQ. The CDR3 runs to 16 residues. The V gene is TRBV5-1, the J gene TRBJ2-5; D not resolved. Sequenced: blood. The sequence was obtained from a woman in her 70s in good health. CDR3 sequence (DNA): TGCGCCAGCAGCTTGGCTCGACTTGAAGGATTGGAGACTCAGTACTTC. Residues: CASSLARLEGLETQYF.